These T cell receptor beta chains were read from a single sample in a study of blood T cell repertoires in COVID-19. Produced via immunoSEQ multiplex PCR; TCRdb's table is partial and in-frame only. There are 60,000 to 80,000 clones in the sample; over 75% occur only once, and 18% lies in the top ten. What was sequenced was peripheral blood. The receptors come from a woman in her sixties or seventies with COVID-19, enrolled during active disease. Each CDR3 is given with its conserved first and last residue. A D gene is named only where the DNA matches it firmly. Where a row states a size, it is once, few, many or the class of an expanded clone; other rows omit it.

TRBV27,14,TRBD1,TRBJ2-1,.,CASSRDRGSNEQFF,TGTGCCAGCAGTCGGGACAGGGGAAGCAATGAGCAGTTCTTC
TRBV4-3,13,.,TRBJ1-3,.,CASSQDGGDTIYF,TGCGCCAGCAGCCAAGACGGGGGAGACACCATATATTTT
TRBV24-1,13,.,TRBJ2-7,.,CATSDGGKYEQYF,TGTGCCACCAGTGATGGTGGCAAATACGAGCAGTACTTC
TRBV21-1,20,.,TRBJ2-7,.,CASSKVSFCGRDRFHPVQYF,TGTGCCAGCAGCAAAGTTTCTTTTTGTGGCCGGGACAGGTTTCATCCGGTGCAGTACTTC
TRBV27,15,TRBD1,TRBJ2-1,.,CASSFLDRDNNEQFF,TGTGCCAGCAGTTTTTTGGACAGGGACAACAATGAGCAGTTCTTC
TRBV10-1,15,.,TRBJ2-7,few,CASGRLSGATYEQYF,TGCGCCAGCGGGAGACTTAGCGGAGCAACCTACGAGCAGTACTTC
TRBV9,15,.,TRBJ1-4,.,CASSVAGGGNEKLFF,TGTGCCAGCAGCGTAGCGGGAGGGGGTAATGAAAAACTGTTTTTT
TRBV5-5,15,TRBD1,TRBJ1-4,.,CASSKDRGNNEKLFF,TGTGCCAGCAGCAAGGACAGGGGTAATAATGAAAAACTGTTTTTT
TRBV7-9,13,TRBD1,TRBJ2-7,.,CASSFRGGSEQYF,TGTGCCAGCAGCTTTAGAGGGGGCTCGGAGCAGTACTTC
TRBV6-5,13,.,TRBJ2-3,once,CASSWTRGDTQYF,TGTGCCAGCAGTTGGACACGGGGGGATACGCAGTATTTT
TRBV6-2/TRBV6-3,13,TRBD1,TRBJ1-2,.,CASSRGQGYGYTF,TGTGCCAGCAGCCGAGGACAGGGCTATGGCTACACCTTC
TRBV7-8,15,TRBD2,TRBJ2-7,.,CASSLELADNYEQYF,TGTGCCAGCAGCTTAGAACTAGCGGATAACTACGAGCAGTACTTC
TRBV10-3,13,TRBD1,TRBJ1-2,.,CAISESGQDGYTF,TGTGCCATCAGTGAGTCCGGACAGGACGGCTACACCTTC